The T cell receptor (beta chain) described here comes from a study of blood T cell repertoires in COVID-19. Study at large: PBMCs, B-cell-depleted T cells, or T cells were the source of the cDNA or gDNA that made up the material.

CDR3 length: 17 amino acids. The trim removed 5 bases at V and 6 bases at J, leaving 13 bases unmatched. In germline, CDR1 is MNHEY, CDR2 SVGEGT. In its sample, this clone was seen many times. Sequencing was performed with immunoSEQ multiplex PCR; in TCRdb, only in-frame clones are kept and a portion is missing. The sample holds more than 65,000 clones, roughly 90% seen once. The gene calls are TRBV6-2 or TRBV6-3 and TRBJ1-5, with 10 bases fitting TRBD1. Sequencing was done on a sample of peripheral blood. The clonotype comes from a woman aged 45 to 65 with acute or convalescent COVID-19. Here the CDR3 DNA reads TGTGCCAGCAGTACACCGGGACAGGGGAGTAAGGCTCAGCCCCAGCATTTT. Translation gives CASSTPGQGSKAQPQHF.